A single sample is the source of the 21 T cell receptor beta chains below, sequenced in a study of response to subunit inactivated influenza vaccine. Via MiXCR, TCRdb re-called the RT-PCR reads, giving one row per CDR3 protein. Here the sample spans over 150,000 distinct CDR3 sequences, about 11% being singletons. The sequencing used CD8+ T cells sorted from PBMCs, collected about 24 months after vaccination. The source of these receptors is a man between 45 and 75 years old who received an inactivated influenza vaccine.

The chain employs TRBV11-1 and TRBJ2-3, with 7 bases fitting TRBD1. CDR1 and CDR2 (germline): SGHAT, FQDESV (reference sequence). The junction had 11 bases not matched to a gene; V was cut back by 4 bases and J by 4 bases. This CDR3 is built from 16 residues. In nucleotides, the CDR3 is TGTGCCAGCAGCTCCCTCGAACAGGGGTACGCAGATACGCAGTATTTT. Amino acids: CASSSLEQGYADTQYF.

This clonotype was counted between two and nine times. The genes are TRBV4-2 and TRBJ2-7; 8 bases align to TRBD1. The CDR3 covers 14 residues. Trimming cost V 7 bases and J 6 bases; bases outside gene matches: 11. Germline V lookup: CDR1 LGHNA, CDR2 YNFKEQ. The CDR3 protein is CASTAGTGDREQYF. The CDR3 DNA reads as TGTGCCAGCACCGCCGGGACAGGTGATCGCGAGCAGTACTTC.

In this sample, this clonotype turned up many times. The chain uses TRBV6-2 or TRBV6-3 and TRBJ2-7; D perhaps matches TRBD2 (5 bases). Trimming stripped 8 bases from V and 0 bases from J, with 5 bases between. Germline assignment: CDR1 MNHEY and CDR2 SVGEGT. The CDR3 length is 11 residues. The CDR3 is CASGSSYEQYF. The CDR3 DNA reads as TGTGCCAGCGGGAGCTCCTACGAGCAGTACTTC.

This clonotype showed up just a few times. Here the CDR3 DNA reads TGTGCCAGCAGCCCTCCCAGGGGGCTTTCCTACAATGAGCAGTTCTTC. Its translation: CASSPPRGLSYNEQFF. The chain joins TRBV7-9 to TRBJ2-1; 8 nucleotides match TRBD1. CDR3 length: 16 amino acids. V trimming: 5 bases; J trimming: 1 base; junction bases outside the gene matches: 7. The germline V gene encodes CDR1 SEHNR and CDR2 FQNEAQ (reference sequence). The full variable domain, in which reference TRBV7-9 and TRBJ2-1 provide the parts outside the CDR3, is DTGVSQNPRHKITKRGQNVTFRCDPISEHNRLYWYRQTLGQGPEFLTYFQNEAQLEKSRLLSDRFSAERPKGSFSTLEIQRTEQGDSAMYLCASSPPRGLSYNEQFFGPGTRLTVL.

The chain has TRBV27 and TRBJ1-1, with D tentatively TRBD1 (6 bases). Germline V gene data show CDR1 as MNHEY and CDR2 as SMNVEV (reference sequence). The CDR3 loop spans 14 amino acids. V was clipped by 5 bases and J by 0 bases, with 10 bases between them. The CDR3 is CASSADSMNTEAFF. As DNA, the CDR3 is TGTGCCAGCAGTGCGGACAGTATGAACACTGAAGCTTTCTTT.

This clonotype occurred a few times. The rearrangement uses TRBV6-5 and TRBJ2-5; weak D call: TRBD1 (7 bases). Trimming stripped 8 bases from V and 4 bases from J, with 11 bases between. This CDR3 has 12 amino acids. Germline V CDR1 and CDR2: MNHEY, SVGAGI. The CDR3 loop reads CASGGTAETQYF. The CDR3 DNA follows: TGTGCCAGCGGGGGGACAGCAGAGACCCAGTACTTC.

V usage is TRBV6-2 or TRBV6-3 and J usage is TRBJ2-3; 8 bases line up with TRBD2. The CDR3 consists of 18 residues. CDR1 and CDR2 (germline): MNHEY, SVGEGT. The trim removed 5 bases at V and 6 bases at J, leaving 19 bases unmatched. The chain's CDR3 is CASSPLRVGAGDSDTQYF. As DNA, the CDR3 is TGTGCCAGCAGTCCGCTTAGAGTAGGAGCGGGAGACTCGGATACGCAGTATTTT.

V is TRBV20-1 and J is TRBJ1-3; TRBD1 is a possible D gene (6 bases). Trimming took off 5 bases at V and 2 bases at J, with 13 bases between the two ends. The CDR3 sequence is 14 residues long. Germline CDR1 DFQATT, CDR2 SNEGSKA (reference sequence). CDR3 in amino acids: CSALLTGPGNTIYF. CDR3 in DNA: TGCAGTGCTCTGCTGACAGGACCTGGAAACACCATATATTTT.

This clonotype was seen more than once but under ten times. The chain links TRBV6-1 to TRBJ2-7; D is possibly TRBD2 (5 bases). Per the germline V gene, CDR1 is MNHNS and CDR2 is SASEGT. This CDR3 spans 13 amino acids. Trimming stripped 2 bases from V and 4 bases from J, with 9 bases between. The CDR3 here is CASSENLAYEQYF. The CDR3 region has the DNA TGTGCCAGCAGTGAAAATTTAGCGTACGAGCAGTACTTC.

V and J are TRBV25-1 and TRBJ2-3; 7 nucleotides agree with TRBD1. CDR1 and CDR2 from the germline V gene are MGHDK and SYGVNS. V trimming: 2 bases; J trimming: 11 bases; junction bases outside the gene matches: 13. The CDR3 sequence is 15 residues long. The CDR3 DNA follows: TGTGCCAGCAGTGAACGGACAGGTGAAATGACTGAGCAGTATTTT. This encodes CASSERTGEMTEQYF.

The chain joins TRBV28 to TRBJ2-7, with TRBD2 matching over 8 bases. V shed 7 bases and J 0 bases; nucleotides not matched to a gene: 8. The CDR3 is made up of 15 amino acids. Germline V gives CDR1 MDHEN, CDR2 SYDVKM. The CDR3 nucleotides are TGTGCCAGCATGGGAATAGCGGGATCCTCCTACGAGCAGTACTTC. Translated: CASMGIAGSSYEQYF.

This clonotype was counted ten times or more. V is TRBV5-5 and J is TRBJ2-7; no definite D call. The CDR3 extends over 13 amino acids. Germline assignment: CDR1 SGHKS and CDR2 YYEKEE (reference sequence). V was cut by 6 bases and J by 5 bases, with 15 bases left in between. The CDR3 nucleotides are TGTGCCAGCATGATGTGGCCGATCCACGAGCAGTACTTC. This translates into CASMMWPIHEQYF.

There are a few counts of this clonotype. The chain has TRBV29-1 and TRBJ2-5; 11 bases agree with TRBD2. The ends lost 3 bases at V and 2 bases at J; junction bases unmatched: 20. The CDR3 runs 20 residues. Germline V lookup: CDR1 SQVTM, CDR2 ANQGSEA. The CDR3 nucleotides read TGCAGCGTTGACGGTAGCGGGAGGGCCTACCTAGAGGGGGCACAAGAGACCCAGTACTTC. Residues: CSVDGSGRAYLEGAQETQYF.

This clonotype was picked up a small number of times. The rearrangement uses TRBV7-9 and TRBJ2-1; D unclear. Trimming shortened V by 0 bases and J by 5 bases, and 5 bases separated the two germline ends. Germline loops: CDR1 SEHNR, CDR2 FQNEAQ (reference sequence). The length of the CDR3 is 13 residues. The CDR3 DNA reads TGTGCCAGCAGCTTAGCACTGCACAATGAGCAGTTCTTC. Its protein is CASSLALHNEQFF.

This clonotype was seen a handful of times. The chain employs TRBV3-1 and TRBJ2-5; 9 nucleotides match TRBD1. V shed 3 bases and J 4 bases; nucleotides not matched to a gene: 6. The CDR3 covers 15 residues. CDR1 is LGHDT and CDR2 is YNNKEL in the germline V gene (reference sequence). Written as DNA, the CDR3 is TGTGCCAGCAGCCACACGGAGGGACAGGGAGAGACCCAGTACTTC. Translating it yields CASSHTEGQGETQYF.

The table lists this clonotype with a few counts. The V and J genes are TRBV20-1 and TRBJ1-1; D call uncertain. Deletions cut 6 bases from V and 1 base from J, with 12 bases between. This CDR3 contains 13 residues. Germline V gives CDR1 DFQATT, CDR2 SNEGSKA (reference sequence). The CDR3 loop reads CSAGDGWNTEAFF. The CDR3 DNA sequence: TGCAGTGCGGGTGACGGATGGAACACTGAAGCTTTCTTT.

This clonotype was found a few times. The CDR3 region is CASSYGRRGGEAFF. The CDR3 DNA is TGTGCCAGCAGTTACGGGAGGAGGGGGGGTGAAGCTTTCTTT. V gene TRBV6-5 combines with J gene TRBJ1-1, with D tentatively TRBD1 (6 bases). This CDR3 contains 14 residues. CDR1 MNHEY and CDR2 SVGAGI come from the germline V gene. With 2 bases removed from V and 7 bases from J, the gap between germline ends came to 14 bases.

There are many counts of this clonotype. The chain employs TRBV11-2 and TRBJ2-2; TRBD1 matches at 9 bases. J was trimmed by 6 bases and V by 5 bases; bases with no gene match: 7. CDR1 is SGHAT and CDR2 is FQNNGV in the germline V gene. This CDR3 is 15 amino acids long. The CDR3 DNA follows: TGTGCCAGCAGCCCCTACAGGGGGCAGGCCGGGGAGCTGTTTTTT. It translates to CASSPYRGQAGELFF.

The genes are TRBV11-2 and TRBJ2-7, with 8 positions matching TRBD1. V shed 1 base, J shed 1 base, and the junction held 6 bases outside the gene matches. The CDR3 runs to 16 residues. Germline CDR1 is SGHAT and CDR2 is FQNNGV. CDR3 in DNA: TGTGCCAGCAGCTTAGTCCTCGGACAGGGATCCTACGAGCAGTACTTC. This sequence encodes CASSLVLGQGSYEQYF.

This sequence joins TRBV28 and TRBJ2-3; 7 nucleotides match TRBD2. CDR1 MDHEN and CDR2 SYDVKM come from the germline V gene. V trimming: 5 bases; J trimming: 1 base; junction bases outside the gene matches: 9. The CDR3 runs to 16 residues. CDR3 nucleotide sequence: TGTGCCAGCAGTGGGCTTAGGGAGGGTGGCACAGATACGCAGTATTTT. Amino acids: CASSGLREGGTDTQYF.

V and J are TRBV5-1 and TRBJ2-1; tentatively, D is TRBD1 (5 bases). The CDR3 totals 13 residues. V was trimmed by 2 bases and J by 6 bases, leaving 9 bases between them. Germline CDR1 SGHRS, CDR2 YFSETQ. The DNA for the CDR3 is TGCGCCAGCAGCTTATACACAGGCAATGAGCAGTTCTTC. Encoded protein: CASSLYTGNEQFF. The full variable domain, its missing parts supplied by reference TRBV5-1 and TRBJ2-1, is KAGVTQTPRYLIKTRGQQVTLSCSPISGHRSVSWYQQTPGQGLQFLFEYFSETQRNKGNFPGRFSGRQFSNSRSEMNVSTLELGDSALYLCASSLYTGNEQFFGPGTRLTVL.